This entry concerns a single T cell receptor (beta chain). Its target is not known. With a much larger clone just one base away, this may be a read error. Germline V gene lookup returns CDR1 MNHEY and CDR2 SMNVEV (reference sequence). This CDR3 is built from 13 residues. With 1 base removed from V and 6 bases from J, the gap between germline ends came to 10 bases. This specimen belongs to a study of T cells in Graves' hyperthyroidism and ophthalmopathy. Study-wide background: Peripheral blood sampling occurred at initial diagnosis, before any treatment. General study points: Separating ophthalmopathy from stable hyperthyroidism was achieved by a 13 V-J model.

Amplification of TCR beta CDR3 regions was performed using RNA transcripts as template. An initial round of RT-PCR targeting the TCR CDR3 relied on the HTBI primer set. TCRdb reanalysed the multiplex PCR reads using MiXCR and keeps one entry per CDR3 protein. In the table there are 600,000 to 850,000 distinct CDR3 sequences, roughly a sixth of which are singletons. These patients, aged 18 to 65, had recently diagnosed hyperthyroidism lasting under 2 months. Pregnant or lactating patients were excluded, as were those with uncontrolled infection or other autoimmune disease. The sample taken for sequencing was blood. This TCR derives from a woman in her fifties or sixties with Graves' hyperthyroidism that later progressed to Graves' ophthalmopathy. The genes are TRBV27 and TRBJ2-7, with D possibly being TRBD1 (5 bases). The DNA for the CDR3 is TGTGCCAGCAGTTTATTTAGGGGCTGCGAGCAGTACTTC. It translates to CASSLFRGCEQYF.